The 9 T cell receptor beta chains reported below all come from one sample, sequenced in a study of cytomegalovirus exposure and HLA in healthy donors. The PCR ran on 60 Vbeta and 13 Jbeta primers. Produced via immunoSEQ multiplex PCR; TCRdb's table is partial and in-frame only. Of roughly 48,000 clones in the sample, about three quarters were seen once. The material sequenced was PBMCs. These receptors were collected from a man between 18 and 35 years old in good health and CMV-seronegative.

The chain recombines TRBV28 with TRBJ1-1; 7 bases align to TRBD1. Germline lookup yields CDR1 MDHEN and CDR2 SYDVKM. This CDR3 comprises 15 residues. V was clipped by 5 bases and J by 5 bases; unmatched bases: 11. In DNA form, the CDR3 reads TGTGCCAGCAGTCCCCCAGTGGGACAGAGAACTGAAGCTTTCTTT. This gives the protein CASSPPVGQRTEAFF.

This clone has a handful of counts. V and J are TRBV4-3 and TRBJ2-3; unclear D gene. CDR1 and CDR2 from the germline V gene are LGHNA and YSLEER. V dropped 0 bases and J dropped 6 bases, with 16 bases sitting between them. The CDR3 consists of 16 residues. The CDR3: CASSQDGESSMDTQYF. CDR3 DNA sequence: TGCGCCAGCAGCCAAGATGGAGAATCGAGTATGGATACGCAGTATTTT.

In this sample, this clone turned up a few times. The genes are TRBV29-1 and TRBJ2-5, with 7 bases that match TRBD2. V lost 3 bases to trimming and J lost 2 bases; unmatched junction nucleotides: 3. This CDR3 spans 13 amino acids. Germline loops: CDR1 SQVTM, CDR2 ANQGSEA. DNA of the CDR3: TGCAGCGTTGATGGGGGAGGGCAAGAGACCCAGTACTTC. It codes for CSVDGGGQETQYF.

V usage is TRBV5-1 and J usage is TRBJ1-1; D call uncertain. The germline V gene has CDR1 SGHRS and CDR2 YFSETQ. V was cut by 0 bases and J by 0 bases, with 6 bases left in between. The CDR3 totals 14 residues. The CDR3 protein is CASSLGGMNTEAFF. In DNA, the CDR3 is TGCGCCAGCAGCTTGGGCGGAATGAACACTGAAGCTTTCTTT. Full variable domain (outside the CDR3, taken from reference TRBV5-1 and TRBJ1-1): KAGVTQTPRYLIKTRGQQVTLSCSPISGHRSVSWYQQTPGQGLQFLFEYFSETQRNKGNFPGRFSGRQFSNSRSEMNVSTLELGDSALYLCASSLGGMNTEAFFGQGTRLTVV.

The rearrangement joins TRBV6-5 to TRBJ1-6; D perhaps matches TRBD1 (5 bases). Trimming left V 2 bases short and J 9 bases short, with 8 bases between. From germline, CDR1 is MNHEY and CDR2 SVGAGI. This CDR3 spans 13 amino acids. CDR3 sequence: CASSYDRISPLHF. The CDR3 nucleotides are TGTGCCAGCAGTTACGACAGAATTTCACCCCTCCACTTT.

The V and J genes are TRBV7-2 and TRBJ2-5, with TRBD1 matching 7 bases. The CDR3 contains 14 residues. CDR1 and CDR2 from the germline V gene are SGHTA and FQGNSA. Unmatched junction bases numbered 10, after V lost 5 bases and J lost 7 bases. CDR3 amino acids: CASSTTTGSGTQYF. In DNA form, the CDR3 reads TGTGCCAGCAGCACCACGACAGGGTCCGGGACCCAGTACTTC. The full variable domain, with the rest looked up from reference TRBV7-2 and TRBJ2-5, is GAGVSQSPSNKVTEKGKDVELRCDPISGHTALYWYRQSLGQGLEFLIYFQGNSAPDKSGLPSDRFSAERTGGSVSTLTIQRTQQEDSAVYLCASSTTTGSGTQYFGPGTRLLVL.

The genes are TRBV28 and TRBJ1-5, with D possibly being TRBD1 (5 bases). The germline V gene encodes CDR1 MDHEN and CDR2 SYDVKM. The ends were cut back, 2 bases at V and 5 bases at J, with 19 bases in the middle. The CDR3 extends over 17 amino acids. This chain's CDR3 is CASSLDRMGREDQPQHF. The CDR3 region has the DNA TGTGCCAGCAGTTTAGACCGTATGGGGCGGGAGGATCAGCCCCAGCATTTT.

The chain employs TRBV4-2 and TRBJ1-4; D is unresolved. This CDR3 has 16 amino acids. Germline V CDR1 and CDR2: LGHNA, YNFKEQ. V gave up 4 bases and J gave up 5 bases, with 17 bases separating them. CDR3 protein: CASSRGLVRENEKLFF. As DNA, the CDR3 is TGTGCCAGCAGCCGAGGACTCGTGAGAGAGAATGAAAAACTGTTTTTT.

The chain links TRBV30 to TRBJ2-7, with a weak D call TRBD2 (5 bases). Germline V gene sequence: CDR1 GTSNPN, CDR2 SVGIG (reference sequence). CDR3 length: 13 residues. With 1 base removed from V and 2 bases from J, the gap between germline ends came to 9 bases. This CDR3 reads CAWSDFGTYEQYF. DNA for the CDR3: TGTGCCTGGAGTGATTTCGGGACCTACGAGCAGTACTTC.